These 5 T cell receptor beta chains came from one sample sequenced in a study of cytomegalovirus exposure and HLA in healthy donors. The PCR was carried out with 60 Vbeta primers and 13 Jbeta primers. Sequencing used immunoSEQ multiplex PCR; TCRdb keeps in-frame clones, though not all of them. Found here are some 110,000 clones; the top ten clones hold 6.8%. Input material: PBMCs. These receptors all come from a man aged 35-49 years in good health and CMV-seropositive.

The gene calls are TRBV9 and TRBJ1-1; D is ambiguous. V lost 0 bases and J lost 0, with 3 bases in between. CDR1 is SGDLS and CDR2 is YYNGEE in the germline V gene. The CDR3 consists of 13 residues. For the CDR3, the DNA is TGTGCCAGCAGCGTAGCAGTGAACACTGAAGCTTTCTTT. This sequence encodes CASSVAVNTEAFF.

The J gene is TRBJ2-7, the V gene TRBV5-4, with 10 bases identical to TRBD1. This CDR3 spans 13 amino acids. The germline V gene encodes CDR1 SGHNT and CDR2 YYREEE (reference sequence). Trimming cost V 4 bases and J 4 bases; bases outside gene matches: 2. For the CDR3, the DNA is TGTGCCAGCAGCCGACAGGGGGCGTACGAGCAGTACTTC. It codes for CASSRQGAYEQYF.

The chain employs TRBV5-1 and TRBJ1-1, with 8 positions matching TRBD1. Germline V gives CDR1 SGHRS, CDR2 YFSETQ. The CDR3 spans 16 residues. The J segment lost 0 bases and the V segment lost 0 bases, leaving 4 bases of the junction unmatched. The CDR3 region has the DNA TGCGCCAGCAGCTTGGCCCCCAGGGGGCTGAACACTGAAGCTTTCTTT. Translated: CASSLAPRGLNTEAFF.

The chain uses TRBV13 and TRBJ1-3; 7 bases match TRBD1. The ends lost 4 bases at V and 0 bases at J; junction bases unmatched: 6. Germline CDR1 PRHDT, CDR2 FYEKMQ (reference sequence). The CDR3 length is 16 residues. The chain's CDR3 is CASSSERGPSGNTIYF. The CDR3 DNA reads TGTGCCAGCAGCTCCGAGAGGGGGCCCTCTGGAAACACCATATATTTT.

This chain connects TRBV19 to TRBJ2-2; 10 nucleotides line up with TRBD1. Per germline, CDR1 LNHDA and CDR2 SQIVND (reference sequence). V lost 5 bases and J lost 5; bases outside the gene matches: 2. CDR3 size: 14 residues. The CDR3 nucleotides read TGTGCCAGTAGTGCGGGACAGGGGACCGGGGAGCTGTTTTTT. Its translation is CASSAGQGTGELFF.